The subject of this entry is one T cell receptor (beta chain). No antigen is known for it. The sample comes from a study of T cell responses to AZD1222 COVID-19 vaccine. Findings and caveats of the study: The donors showed a predominance of white British ancestry and of females, with possible underestimation of clonal diversity. When two AZD1222 doses had been given, Spike-specific TCR breadth and depth rose. As reported, nearly half of all spike-specific TCRs target variant regions that are unmutated.

The data were produced by immunoSEQ multiplex PCR, yet TCRdb's version contains in-frame clones alone and is incomplete. This repertoire shows 74,000 or so clones, around 84% found once; its top ten account for around 20%. The sequences come from peripheral blood, collected on day 0 of AZD1222 vaccination. This TCR was sampled from an adult in good health.

Here the CDR3 reads CASSKTGTRGNYGYTF. In DNA, the CDR3 is TGTGCCAGCAGCAAAACCGGGACAAGGGGCAACTATGGCTACACCTTC. V usage is TRBV7-8 and J usage is TRBJ1-2, with D maybe TRBD1 (6 bases). The germline gives CDR1 SGHVS, CDR2 FQNEAQ. The ends were cut back, 5 bases at V and 2 bases at J, with 18 bases in the middle. There are 16 residues in the CDR3.